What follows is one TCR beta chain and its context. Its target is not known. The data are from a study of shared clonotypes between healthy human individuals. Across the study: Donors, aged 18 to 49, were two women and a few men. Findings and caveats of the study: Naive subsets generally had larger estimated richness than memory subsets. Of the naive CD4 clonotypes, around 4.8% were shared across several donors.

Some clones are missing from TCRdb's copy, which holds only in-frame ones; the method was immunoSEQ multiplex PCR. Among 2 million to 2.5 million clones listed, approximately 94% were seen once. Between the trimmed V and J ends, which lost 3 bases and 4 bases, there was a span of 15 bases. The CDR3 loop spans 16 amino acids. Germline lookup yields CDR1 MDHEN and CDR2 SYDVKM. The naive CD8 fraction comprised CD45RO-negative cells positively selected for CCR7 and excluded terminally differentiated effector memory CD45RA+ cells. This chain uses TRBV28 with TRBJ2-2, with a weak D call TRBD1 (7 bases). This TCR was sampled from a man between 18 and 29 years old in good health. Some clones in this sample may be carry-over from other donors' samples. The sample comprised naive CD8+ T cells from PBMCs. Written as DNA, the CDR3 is TGTGCCAGCAGTTTCACCCTCAGGGGGGTCACCGGGGAGCTGTTTTTT. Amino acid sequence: CASSFTLRGVTGELFF.